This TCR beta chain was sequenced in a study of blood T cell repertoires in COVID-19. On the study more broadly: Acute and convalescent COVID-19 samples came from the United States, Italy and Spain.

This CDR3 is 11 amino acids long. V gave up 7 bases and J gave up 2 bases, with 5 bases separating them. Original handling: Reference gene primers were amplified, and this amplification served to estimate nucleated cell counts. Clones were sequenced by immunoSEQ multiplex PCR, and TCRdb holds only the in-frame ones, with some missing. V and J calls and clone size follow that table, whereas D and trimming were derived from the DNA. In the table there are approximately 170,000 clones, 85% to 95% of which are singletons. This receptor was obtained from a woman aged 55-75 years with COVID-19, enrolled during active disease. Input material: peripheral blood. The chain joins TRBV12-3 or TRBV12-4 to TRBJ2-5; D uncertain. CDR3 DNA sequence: TGTGCCAGCACCTTACAAGAGACCCAGTACTTC. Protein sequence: CASTLQETQYF.